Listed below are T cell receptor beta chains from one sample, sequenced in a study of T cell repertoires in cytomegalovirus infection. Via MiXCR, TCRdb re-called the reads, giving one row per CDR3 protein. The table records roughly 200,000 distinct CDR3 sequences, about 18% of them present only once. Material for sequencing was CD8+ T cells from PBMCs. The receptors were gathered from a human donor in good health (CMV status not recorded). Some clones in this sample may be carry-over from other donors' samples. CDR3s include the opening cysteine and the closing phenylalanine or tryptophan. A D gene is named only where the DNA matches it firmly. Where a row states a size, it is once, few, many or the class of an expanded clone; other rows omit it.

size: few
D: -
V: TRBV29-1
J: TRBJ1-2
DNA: TGCAGCGTTGACTTGGGGGCCTACTATGGCTACACCTTC
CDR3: CSVDLGAYYGYTF

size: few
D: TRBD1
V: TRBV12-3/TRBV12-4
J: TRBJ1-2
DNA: TGTGCCAGCAGTTTAGATAGACGGACAGGGACACCGGTCTATGGCTACACCTTC
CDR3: CASSLDRRTGTPVYGYTF

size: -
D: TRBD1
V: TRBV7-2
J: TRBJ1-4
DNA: TGTGCCAGCAGCTTACCTAGACAGGGGACCAATGAAAAACTGTTTTTT
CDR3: CASSLPRQGTNEKLFF

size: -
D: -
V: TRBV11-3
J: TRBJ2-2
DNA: TGTGCCAGCAGCTTTAGGGGGACCGGGGAGCTGTTTTTT
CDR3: CASSFRGTGELFF

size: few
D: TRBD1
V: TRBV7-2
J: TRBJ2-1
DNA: TGTGCCACCCAGGGGACAGACTATTACAATGAGCAGTTCTTC
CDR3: CATQGTDYYNEQFF

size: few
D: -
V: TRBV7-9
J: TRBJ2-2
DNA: TGTGCCAGCAGCTTAGTCGAGGCTCCCACCGGGGAGCTGTTTTTT
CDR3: CASSLVEAPTGELFF

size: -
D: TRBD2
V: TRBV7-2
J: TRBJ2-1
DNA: TGTGCCAGCAGCTTAGAAGCGGGGGGGCCCTTTAACCACAATGAGCAGTTCTTC
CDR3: CASSLEAGGPFNHNEQFF

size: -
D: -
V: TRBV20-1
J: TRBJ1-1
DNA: TGCAGTGCTAGGAAGGCCAGCCAAATGAACACTGAAGCTTTCTTT
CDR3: CSARKASQMNTEAFF

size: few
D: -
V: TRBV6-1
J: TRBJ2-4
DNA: TGTGCCAGCAGTGATACGCCCTCTGATACCAAAAACATTCAGTACTTC
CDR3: CASSDTPSDTKNIQYF

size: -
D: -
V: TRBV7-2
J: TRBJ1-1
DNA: TGTGCCAGCAGCCGGCCTTACACTGAAGCTTTCTTT
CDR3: CASSRPYTEAFF

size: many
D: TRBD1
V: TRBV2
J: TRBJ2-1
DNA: TGTGCCAGCAGGCCATCCGGGACAGCGTTCCACAATGAGCAGTTCTTC
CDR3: CASRPSGTAFHNEQFF

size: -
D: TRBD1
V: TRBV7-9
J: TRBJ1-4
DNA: TGTGCCAGCAGTCGGGACAGACAGGATGCAACTAATGAAAAACTGTTTTTT
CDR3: CASSRDRQDATNEKLFF

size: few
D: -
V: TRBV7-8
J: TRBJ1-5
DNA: TGTGCCAGCAGCTTACACGGAGATAGCAATCAGCCCCAGCATTTT
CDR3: CASSLHGDSNQPQHF

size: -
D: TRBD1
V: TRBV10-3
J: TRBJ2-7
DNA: TGTGCCGCTGAGGGACAGTCCTACGAGCAGTACTTC
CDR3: CAAEGQSYEQYF

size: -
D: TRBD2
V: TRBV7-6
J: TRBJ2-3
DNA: TGTGCCAGCAGCAGCGGACTAGCGGGGCTAGATACGCAGTATTTT
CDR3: CASSSGLAGLDTQYF

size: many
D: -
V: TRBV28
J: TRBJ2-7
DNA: TGTGCCAGCAGTTTTAGGGGATCCGACGAGCAGTACTTC
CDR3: CASSFRGSDEQYF

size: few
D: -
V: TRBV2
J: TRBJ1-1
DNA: TGTGCCAGCAGGGACACCCCGAACACTGAAGCTTTCTTT
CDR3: CASRDTPNTEAFF

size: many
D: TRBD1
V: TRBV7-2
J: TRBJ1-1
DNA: TGTGCCAGCAGCTATACGGGACAGGGGATCACGAACACTGAAGCTTTCTTT
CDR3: CASSYTGQGITNTEAFF

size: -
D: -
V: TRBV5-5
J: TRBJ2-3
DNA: TGTGCCAGCGGGGTCGCCTGGGGAGGTACAGATACGCAGTATTTT
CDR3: CASGVAWGGTDTQYF

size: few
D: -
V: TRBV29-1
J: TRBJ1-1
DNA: TGCAGCGTCCAGGGGAGGAACACTGAAGCTTTCTTT
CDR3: CSVQGRNTEAFF

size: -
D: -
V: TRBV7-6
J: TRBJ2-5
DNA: TGTGCCAGCAGCTTAGAAGGTGGGGGGCAAGAGACCCAGTACTTC
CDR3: CASSLEGGGQETQYF

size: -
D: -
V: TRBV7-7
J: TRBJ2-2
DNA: TGTGCTAGCAGTCTCACGAACACCGGGGAGCTGTTTTTT
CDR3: CASSLTNTGELFF

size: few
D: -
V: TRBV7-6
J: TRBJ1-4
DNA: TGTGCCAGCAGCTTGTTCGAGGGCTCGACTAATGAAAAACTGTTTTTT
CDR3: CASSLFEGSTNEKLFF

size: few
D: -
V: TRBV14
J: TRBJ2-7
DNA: TGTGCCAGCAGCCCAGGGGGGTTCTCCTACGAGCAGTACTTC
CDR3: CASSPGGFSYEQYF

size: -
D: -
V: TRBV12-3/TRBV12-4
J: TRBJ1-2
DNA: TGTGCCAGCAGTTTCGGGAATGGCTACACCTTC
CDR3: CASSFGNGYTF

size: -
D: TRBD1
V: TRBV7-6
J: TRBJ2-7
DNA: TGTGCCAGCAGCTTAGTAGCCCCCCCCGACAGGGGTGATACCTACGAGCAGTACTTC
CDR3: CASSLVAPPDRGDTYEQYF

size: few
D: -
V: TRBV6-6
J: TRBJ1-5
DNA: TGTGCCAGCAGTTTCTTGGGAAGCAATCAGCCCCAGCATTTT
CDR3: CASSFLGSNQPQHF

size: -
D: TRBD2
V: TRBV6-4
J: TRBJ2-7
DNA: TGTGCCAGCAGCGAAGGGACTAGCGGTGCCTACGAGCAGTACTTC
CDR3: CASSEGTSGAYEQYF

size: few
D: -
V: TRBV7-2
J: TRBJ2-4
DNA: TGTGCCAGCAGCTTAGACGTCAAAAACATTCAGTACTTC
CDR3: CASSLDVKNIQYF

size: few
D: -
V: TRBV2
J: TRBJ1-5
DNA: TGTGCCAGCAGTGAGTCCCAAGCCTGGCAATCTTATAGCAATCAGCCCCAGCATTTT
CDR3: CASSESQAWQSYSNQPQHF

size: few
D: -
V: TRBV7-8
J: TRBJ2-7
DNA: TGTGCCAGCAGCTCCTTTAATGTCGGCTACGAGCAGTACTTC
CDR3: CASSSFNVGYEQYF

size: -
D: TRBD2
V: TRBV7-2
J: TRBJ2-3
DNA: TGTGCCAGCAGCCCCGAGCGGGGGGAGAACACAGATACGCAGTATTTT
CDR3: CASSPERGENTDTQYF

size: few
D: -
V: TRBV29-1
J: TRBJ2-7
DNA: TGCAGCGCCGTTGGGAGAGAGGGCCGTGCCCAGCAGTACTTC
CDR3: CSAVGREGRAQQYF

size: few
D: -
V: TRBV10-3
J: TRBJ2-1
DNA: TGTGCCATCAGTTTTAGCGGAGACTACAATGAGCAGTTCTTC
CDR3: CAISFSGDYNEQFF

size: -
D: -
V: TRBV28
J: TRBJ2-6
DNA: TGTGCCAGCAGGCCTCTCAGGGATTCCTCTGGGGCCAACGTCCTGACTTTC
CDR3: CASRPLRDSSGANVLTF

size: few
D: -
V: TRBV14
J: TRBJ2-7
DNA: TGTGCCAGCAGCCGGATACTAGTGGATGAGCAGTACTTC
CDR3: CASSRILVDEQYF

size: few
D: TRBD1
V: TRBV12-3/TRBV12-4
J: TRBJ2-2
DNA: TGTGCCAGCACCACGACAGGGGACACCGGGGAGCTGTTTTTT
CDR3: CASTTTGDTGELFF